This T cell receptor beta chain was documented in a study of post-analysis software for immune sequencing data. Study as a whole: The disease courses covered relapsing-remitting, secondary progressive and progressive-relapsing multiple sclerosis.

This clonotype is labeled medium-sized. Antigen: not known. The TCR beta cDNA libraries contained unique molecular identifiers. TCRdb re-derived calls from the PCR reads in MiXCR, one entry per CDR3 protein. Among more than 450,000 distinct CDR3 sequences listed, 30% to 40% were seen once. Study-level points and caveats: Controls showed significantly higher normalized Chao1 diversity than did multiple sclerosis patients. About five TRBV segments, including TRBV5-6, TRBV5-1 and TRBV20-1, were more frequent in patients than controls.

This CDR3 is built from 13 residues. Germline assignment: CDR1 DFQATT and CDR2 SNEGSKA (reference sequence). V was cut by 0 bases and J by 5 bases, with 10 bases left in between. Source material: blood. This chain uses TRBV20-1 with TRBJ2-5; the D is unclear. The origin of this receptor is a girl between 2 and 17 years old with multiple sclerosis. The CDR3 loop reads CSARDPWSETQYF. The CDR3 DNA reads TGCAGTGCTAGAGATCCGTGGTCGGAGACCCAGTACTTC.